These 18 T cell receptor beta chains came from one sample sequenced in a study of post-analysis software for immune sequencing data. These receptors' targets are unknown. Unique molecular identifiers were built into the TCR beta cDNA libraries. TCRdb analysed the PCR reads with MiXCR anew, one entry per CDR3 protein. The sample shows about 200,000 distinct CDR3 sequences, around 30% of them seen only once. Study results and limitations: Patients carried a handful of TRBV segments more frequently than controls did, and TRBV5-6, TRBV5-1 and TRBV20-1 were among them.

The sample consisted of blood. These receptors were obtained from a girl aged 2 to 17 with multiple sclerosis.

This clonotype has ten or more counts. This chain links TRBV28 with TRBJ2-3; the D gene could be TRBD1 or TRBD2 (5 bases each). CDR1 is MDHEN, CDR2 SYDVKM, per germline. CDR3 length: 11 amino acids. The germline V and J ends were trimmed by 4 bases and 6 bases, with 5 bases remaining between them. DNA of the CDR3: TGTGCCAGCAGTTGGGGGGATACGCAGTATTTT. Translating gives CASSWGDTQYF.

A note on this clonotype: Just one base apart from a much larger clone, this may be a read error. The chain combines TRBV29-1 with TRBJ2-3; 7 bases fit TRBD2. This CDR3 region has 14 residues. Germline CDR1 and CDR2: SQVTM and ANQGSEA. V gave up 4 bases and J gave up 3 bases; unmatched junction bases: 7. Here the CDR3 reads CSVGLVGGTDTQYF. CDR3 coding DNA: TGCAGCGTTGGTCTAGTGGGAGGGACAGATACGCAGTATTTT.

This chain links TRBV15 with TRBJ1-3; D might be TRBD1 (5 bases). Germline V gives CDR1 LNHNV, CDR2 YYDKDF (reference sequence). V lost 4 bases, J lost 0 bases, and 16 bases lay in between. This CDR3 comprises 17 residues. Here the CDR3 DNA reads TGTGCCACCAGCAAAAGGGGACCTCTGAGCTCTGGAAACACCATATATTTT. It codes for CATSKRGPLSSGNTIYF.

The genes are TRBV6-1 and TRBJ1-1, with D hard to call. The CDR3 is 12 residues long. Germline CDR1 MNHNS, CDR2 SASEGT. The ends were cut back, 2 bases at V and 7 bases at J, with 8 bases in the middle. DNA of the CDR3: TGTGCCAGCAGTGAAACGAGGAGTGAAGCTTTCTTT. Protein: CASSETRSEAFF.

There are many counts of this clonotype. The chain combines TRBV19 with TRBJ2-7; D may be TRBD2 (5 bases). The CDR3 is made up of 14 amino acids. Germline loops: CDR1 LNHDA, CDR2 SQIVND (reference sequence). The germline V and J ends were trimmed by 5 bases and 4 bases, with 15 bases remaining between them. DNA of the CDR3: TGTGCCAGTAGTGACGGACTTTTGACATACGAGCAGTACTTC. Residues: CASSDGLLTYEQYF.

There are a few counts of this clonotype. The chain links TRBV29-1 to TRBJ2-3; unclear D gene. The CDR3 is made up of 15 amino acids. Germline CDR1 reads SQVTM; CDR2 reads ANQGSEA. V was clipped by 0 bases and J by 0 bases, with 10 bases between them. CDR3 DNA: TGCAGCGTTGAAGAGTGGTGGGTTAGCACAGATACGCAGTATTTT. It is translated as CSVEEWWVSTDTQYF.

This clonotype was picked up a small number of times. This chain uses TRBV7-9 with TRBJ1-2; no reliable D call. Germline CDR1 SEHNR, CDR2 FQNEAQ (reference sequence). V lost 5 bases to trimming and J lost 0 bases, with 13 bases between them. CDR3 length: 15 residues. The CDR3 coding sequence is TGTGCCAGCAGCGCCCACAGTACCTCTAACTATGGCTACACCTTC. Amino acid sequence: CASSAHSTSNYGYTF.

This clonotype was seen a handful of times. This chain connects TRBV6-2 or TRBV6-3 to TRBJ1-1; 8 bases are shared with TRBD1. This CDR3 is 14 amino acids long. V shed 6 bases and J 4 bases; nucleotides not matched to a gene: 7. Germline V gives CDR1 MNHEY, CDR2 SVGEGT. This chain's CDR3 is CASSRTGQGTEAFF. CDR3 sequence (DNA): TGTGCCAGCAGCCGGACAGGACAGGGCACTGAAGCTTTCTTT.

This chain joins TRBV5-1 and TRBJ2-2; the D is unclear. CDR3 length equals 14 residues. Germline CDR1 is SGHRS and CDR2 is YFSETQ. V was cut by 0 bases and J by 1 base, with 4 bases left in between. The CDR3 sequence: CASSLVVNTGELFF. CDR3 nucleotide sequence: TGCGCCAGCAGCTTGGTGGTGAACACCGGGGAGCTGTTTTTT.

This clonotype showed up many times. The J gene is TRBJ2-1, the V gene TRBV20-1; D remains unclear. The CDR3 is 13 residues long. The germline gives CDR1 DFQATT, CDR2 SNEGSKA (reference sequence). Trimming took off 1 base at V and 6 bases at J, with 10 bases between the two ends. The CDR3 region is CSARVPPGNEQFF. The CDR3 bases are TGCAGTGCTAGAGTACCCCCCGGCAATGAGCAGTTCTTC.

This clonotype was observed a handful of times. This chain uses TRBV7-9 with TRBJ2-3, with 11 positions matching TRBD1. CDR1 is SEHNR and CDR2 is FQNEAQ in the germline V gene (reference sequence). J lost 5 bases, V lost 1 base, and 11 bases had no gene match. The CDR3 sequence is 18 residues long. CDR3 in amino acids: CASSLGGQGARVIDTQYF. DNA of the CDR3: TGTGCCAGCAGCTTAGGCGGACAGGGGGCGCGGGTGATAGATACGCAGTATTTT.

V and J are TRBV5-1 and TRBJ2-2; the D call may be TRBD1 or TRBD2 (5 bases each). This CDR3 is built from 15 residues. CDR1 is SGHRS, CDR2 YFSETQ, per germline. V shed 2 bases and J shed 6 bases, with 14 bases lying between them. The DNA for the CDR3 is TGCGCCAGCAGCTTTGCCGGGGCAATGGCCGGGGAGCTGTTTTTT. It codes for CASSFAGAMAGELFF.

This clonotype was detected only a few times. This chain connects TRBV4-1 to TRBJ1-1; D is perhaps TRBD1 (5 bases). V dropped 3 bases and J dropped 1 base, with 18 bases sitting between them. The CDR3 contains 17 residues. Germline V CDR1 and CDR2: MGHRA, YSYEKL. Written as DNA, the CDR3 is TGCGCCAGCAGCCAGACGAAATTGGGACGGAAGAACACTGAAGCTTTCTTT. This sequence encodes CASSQTKLGRKNTEAFF.

The genes are TRBV4-1 and TRBJ1-2, with D perhaps matching TRBD1 (6 bases). This CDR3 is built from 15 residues. CDR1 and CDR2 (germline): MGHRA, YSYEKL. V lost 3 bases to trimming and J lost 4 bases, with 15 bases between them. The CDR3 region has the DNA TGCGCCAGCAGCCACCCCGACAGGAACCTCTATGGCTACACCTTC. It encodes CASSHPDRNLYGYTF.

In this sample, this clonotype turned up many times. The gene calls are TRBV20-1 and TRBJ2-1; 10 positions match TRBD2. This CDR3 has 15 amino acids. Germline CDR1 DFQATT, CDR2 SNEGSKA (reference sequence). V shed 0 bases and J 4 bases; nucleotides not matched to a gene: 3. In DNA form, the CDR3 reads TGCAGTGCTAGAGATCAAGCGGGGGGGTACAATGAGCAGTTCTTC. It translates to CSARDQAGGYNEQFF.

A few counts support this clonotype. The rearrangement joins TRBV15 to TRBJ2-4; 10 bases match TRBD2. The DNA end favors TRBJ2-5, so the J call may be wrong. The germline V gene has CDR1 LNHNV and CDR2 YYDKDF (reference sequence). The CDR3 is 14 residues long. Written as DNA, the CDR3 is TGTGCCACCGGCTCTAGCGGGAGTGGAGAGACCCAGTACTTC. It encodes CATGSSGSGETQYF.

This clonotype was seen more than once but under ten times. V usage is TRBV18 and J usage is TRBJ1-2; 7 bases are shared with TRBD1. CDR1 and CDR2 from the germline V gene are KGHSH and LQKENI. V was clipped by 3 bases and J by 8 bases; unmatched bases: 9. There are 14 residues in the CDR3. The CDR3 region is CASSPGSTGQGYTF. The CDR3 DNA reads as TGTGCCAGCTCACCCGGATCGACAGGGCAGGGCTACACCTTC. Drawing the rest from reference TRBV18 and TRBJ1-2, the complete variable domain is NAGVMQNPRHLVRRRGQEARLRCSPMKGHSHVYWYRQLPEEGLKFMVYLQKENIIDESGMPKERFSAEFPKEGPSILRIQQVVRGDSAAYFCASSPGSTGQGYTFGSGTRLTVV.

Many counts were recorded for this clonotype. The V and J genes are TRBV7-3 and TRBJ1-1; TRBD1 agrees at 9 bases. Looked up from germline, CDR1 is SGHTA and CDR2 is FQGTGA. CDR3 length equals 14 residues. V gave up 3 bases and J gave up 1 base; unmatched junction bases: 0. In DNA form, the CDR3 reads TGTGCCAGCAGCTTGACAGGGGGGAACACTGAAGCTTTCTTT. It codes for CASSLTGGNTEAFF.